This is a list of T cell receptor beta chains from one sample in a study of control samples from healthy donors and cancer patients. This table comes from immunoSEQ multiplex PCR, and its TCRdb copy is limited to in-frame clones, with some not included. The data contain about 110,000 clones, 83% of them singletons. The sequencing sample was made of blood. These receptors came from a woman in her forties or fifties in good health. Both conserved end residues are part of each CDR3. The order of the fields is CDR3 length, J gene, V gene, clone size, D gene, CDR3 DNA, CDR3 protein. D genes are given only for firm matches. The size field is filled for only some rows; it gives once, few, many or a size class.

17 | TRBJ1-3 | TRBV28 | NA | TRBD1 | TGTGCCAGCAGAAAAGCCGGGACAGGGTTATCTGGAAACACCATATATTTT | CASRKAGTGLSGNTIYF
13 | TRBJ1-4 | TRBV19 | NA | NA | TGTGCCAGTAGTATAACAGTTAATGAAAAACTGTTTTTT | CASSITVNEKLFF
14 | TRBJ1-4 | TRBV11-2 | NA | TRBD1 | TGTGCCAGCAGCTTACGACAGGGGGCGGAAAAACTGTTTTTT | CASSLRQGAEKLFF
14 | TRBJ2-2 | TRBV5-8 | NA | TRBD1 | TGTGCCAGCAGCCCCGGGACAGTGTCCGGGGAGCTGTTTTTT | CASSPGTVSGELFF
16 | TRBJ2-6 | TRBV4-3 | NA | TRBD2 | TGCGCCAGCAGCCAAGATGGGGGGGCTGGGGCCAACGTCCTGACTTTC | CASSQDGGAGANVLTF
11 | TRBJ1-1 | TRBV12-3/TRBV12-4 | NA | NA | TGTGCCAGCAGCTCGGACACTGAAGCTTTCTTT | CASSSDTEAFF
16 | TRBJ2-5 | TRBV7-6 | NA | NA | TGTGCCAGCAGCCCAGGCAGGGTCTTCGAAGGAGAGACCCAGTACTTC | CASSPGRVFEGETQYF
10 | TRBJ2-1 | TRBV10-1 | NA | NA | TGCGCCAGCAGCAGCGAGGAGCAGTTCTTC | CASSSEEQFF
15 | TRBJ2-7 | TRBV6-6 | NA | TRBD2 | TGTGCCAGCAGTCCAAGACTAGCGGGGACCTACGAGCAGTACTTC | CASSPRLAGTYEQYF
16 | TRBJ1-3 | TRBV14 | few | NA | TGTGCCAGCAGCCAAACTGCGGGGGGCTCTGGAAACACCATATATTTT | CASSQTAGGSGNTIYF
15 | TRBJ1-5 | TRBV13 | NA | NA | TGTGCCAGCAGCTTCTCTGAGTTTAGCAATCAGCCCCAGCATTTT | CASSFSEFSNQPQHF
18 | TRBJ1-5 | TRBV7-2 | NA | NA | TGTGCCAGCAGCCCGCATGATCCAGCTGCAGGGTTGGATCAGCCCCAGCATTTT | CASSPHDPAAGLDQPQHF
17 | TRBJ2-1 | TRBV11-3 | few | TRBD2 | TGTGCCAGCAGCCGGACTAGCGGGAGTTTTTCCTACAATGAGCAGTTCTTC | CASSRTSGSFSYNEQFF
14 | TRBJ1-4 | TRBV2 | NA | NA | TGTGCCAGCAGCGCCCCGGGGCTCGGGGAAAAACTGTTTTTT | CASSAPGLGEKLFF
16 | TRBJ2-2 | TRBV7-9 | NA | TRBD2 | TGTGCCAGCAGCGCACGGGGGGGGGTAGACACCGGGGAGCTGTTTTTT | CASSARGGVDTGELFF
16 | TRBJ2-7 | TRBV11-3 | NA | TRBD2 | TGTGCCAGCAGCTTGCGATCAGAGCGGGGGGCCTACGAGCAGTACTTC | CASSLRSERGAYEQYF
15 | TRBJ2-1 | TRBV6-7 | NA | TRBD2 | TGTGCCAGCAGTTCCCCGGAGCGGGGGATGAATGAGCAGTTCTTC | CASSSPERGMNEQFF